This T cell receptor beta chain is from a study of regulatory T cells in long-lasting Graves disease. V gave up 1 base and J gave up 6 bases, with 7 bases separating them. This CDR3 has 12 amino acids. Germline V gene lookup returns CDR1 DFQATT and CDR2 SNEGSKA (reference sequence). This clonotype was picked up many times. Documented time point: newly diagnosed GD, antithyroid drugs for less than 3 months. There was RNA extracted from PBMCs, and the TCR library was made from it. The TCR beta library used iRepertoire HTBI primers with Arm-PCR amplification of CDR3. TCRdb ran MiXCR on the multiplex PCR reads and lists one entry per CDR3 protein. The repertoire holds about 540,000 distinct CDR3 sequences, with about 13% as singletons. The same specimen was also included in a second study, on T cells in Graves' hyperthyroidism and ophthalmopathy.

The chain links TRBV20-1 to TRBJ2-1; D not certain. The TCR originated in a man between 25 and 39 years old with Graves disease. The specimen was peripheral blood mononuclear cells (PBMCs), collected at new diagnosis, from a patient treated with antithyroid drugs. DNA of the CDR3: TGCAGTGCTAGAGGGTCGCTCAATGAGCAGTTCTTC. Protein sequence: CSARGSLNEQFF.